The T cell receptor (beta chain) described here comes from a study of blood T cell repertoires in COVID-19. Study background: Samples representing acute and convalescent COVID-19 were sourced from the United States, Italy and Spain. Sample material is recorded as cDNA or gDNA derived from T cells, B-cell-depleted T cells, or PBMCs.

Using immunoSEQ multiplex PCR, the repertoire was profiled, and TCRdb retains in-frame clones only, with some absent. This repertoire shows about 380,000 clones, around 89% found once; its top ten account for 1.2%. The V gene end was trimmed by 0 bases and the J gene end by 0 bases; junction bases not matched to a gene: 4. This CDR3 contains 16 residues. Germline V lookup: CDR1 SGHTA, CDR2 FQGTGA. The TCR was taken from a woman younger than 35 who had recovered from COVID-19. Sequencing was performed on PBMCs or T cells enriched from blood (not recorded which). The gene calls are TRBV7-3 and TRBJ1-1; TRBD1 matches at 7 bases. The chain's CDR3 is CASSLTPGGMNTEAFF. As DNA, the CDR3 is TGTGCCAGCAGCTTAACGCCAGGGGGGATGAACACTGAAGCTTTCTTT.